The T cell receptor (beta chain) described here comes from a study of T-cell reconstitution after alpha-beta-depleted transplantation in children. Study-wide points: Diversity of TCRbeta at day 60 was high in some patients, arising from surviving recipient T cells and thymic progenitors. Several hundred expanded graft clones reportedly supplied alpha-beta T cells about two months after transplant. T-cell numbers and diversity, one year after transplant, stemmed largely from T cells that were newly produced.

The ends lost 4 bases at V and 4 bases at J; junction bases unmatched: 10. The germline V gene has CDR1 LGHDT and CDR2 YNNKEL (reference sequence). The CDR3 contains 17 residues. Comments on this clonotype: The antigen is unknown.

Unique molecular identifiers tagged the TCRbeta library. One entry per CDR3 protein results from TCRdb running MiXCR on the PCR reads. Of some 290,000 distinct CDR3 sequences in the sample, more than 20% were seen once. The starting material was PBMCs, mostly from graft donor cells, obtained 180 days after TCRalphabeta/CD19-depleted stem cell transplant. The rearrangement joins TRBV3-1 to TRBJ2-1; 10 nucleotides agree with TRBD2. The sequence came from a male patient younger than 18 who had a stem cell transplant for acute lymphoblastic leukemia, so the T cells may come from the graft donor. This CDR3 is CASSPGRLAGVYNEQFF. The CDR3 nucleotides are TGTGCCAGCAGCCCAGGCCGGCTAGCGGGAGTATACAATGAGCAGTTCTTC.